Below are 5 T cell receptor beta chains sequenced from a single sample in a study of T cell changes during pregnancy in multiple sclerosis. Clones were read by immunoSEQ multiplex PCR, and TCRdb kept only the in-frame ones, dropping some. This sample carries fewer than 25,000 clones, more than 80% of them seen once, and the ten largest clones take 0.67%. The source material was CD4+ T cells from peripheral blood mononuclear cells, sampled in the third trimester of pregnancy. All receptors derive from a female donor in good health, enrolled as a control in a pregnancy study.

V gene TRBV28 combines with J gene TRBJ1-2, with D tentatively TRBD1 (5 bases). CDR3 length: 15 residues. V was shortened by 2 bases and J by 8 bases, with 18 bases between the two germline ends. Looked up from germline, CDR1 is MDHEN and CDR2 is SYDVKM. CDR3 sequence: CASSLRGLGRRGYTF. CDR3 DNA: TGTGCCAGCAGTTTAAGGGGATTGGGTAGACGAGGCTACACCTTC.

The J gene is TRBJ2-1, the V gene TRBV15, with TRBD2 matching over 11 bases. Germline CDR1 reads LNHNV; CDR2 reads YYDKDF (reference sequence). V was pared by 2 bases and J by 8 bases, with 8 bases of the junction left unmatched. The CDR3 is 16 residues long. CDR3 residues: CATSRTTSGSRDEQFF. CDR3 sequence (DNA): TGTGCCACCAGCAGAACAACTAGCGGGAGTAGGGATGAGCAGTTCTTC.

The chain couples TRBV30 to TRBJ2-5, with 7 bases that match TRBD2. The V segment lost 0 bases and the J segment 4 bases; nucleotides outside the gene matches: 14. Germline CDR1 is GTSNPN and CDR2 is SVGIG (reference sequence). There are 17 residues in the CDR3. For the CDR3, the DNA is TGTGCCTGGAGTGTGAGAGGCGGGAGTCGATTAATAGAGACCCAGTACTTC. It specifies CAWSVRGGSRLIETQYF.

The V gene is TRBV29-1, the J gene TRBJ1-2; 9 nucleotides align to TRBD1. Germline lookup yields CDR1 SQVTM and CDR2 ANQGSEA. Trimming cost V 5 bases and J 4 bases; bases outside gene matches: 8. The CDR3 is 14 amino acids. This chain's CDR3 is CSVKQGAQGYGYTF. The CDR3 DNA reads as TGCAGCGTTAAACAGGGGGCACAGGGCTATGGCTACACCTTC.

The rearrangement links TRBV5-1 to TRBJ2-7; 10 bases are a match to TRBD1. Germline values: CDR1 SGHRS, CDR2 YFSETQ. The CDR3 sequence is 14 residues long. J was trimmed by 5 bases and V by 4 bases; bases with no gene match: 6. CDR3 sequence reads: CASSVSGQGNEQYF. CDR3 bases: TGCGCCAGCAGCGTTTCGGGACAGGGGAACGAGCAGTACTTC.